This TCR beta chain is drawn from a study of identical twins. Findings of the study overall: Conclusions leaned on cross-sectional statistical analysis and did not track the same donors over time.

TCRdb itself ran the 5' RACE reads through MiXCR, one entry per CDR3 protein. This sample carries some 96,000 distinct CDR3 sequences, 5.9% of them seen once, and the ten largest clones take roughly 12%. Each donor was a healthy Caucasian. This clonotype was picked up a small number of times. Its target is not known. The sequence derives from a woman aged 50 to 60 in good health. Sequenced material: memory T cells sorted from blood.

The CDR3 bases are TGTGCCAGCAGCCAAGAACGGACTAACTATGGCTACACCTTC. Translation gives CASSQERTNYGYTF. V gene TRBV4-2 combines with J gene TRBJ1-2; D gene unclear. CDR3 length equals 14 residues. Per germline, CDR1 LGHNA and CDR2 YNFKEQ. Trimming shortened V by 0 bases and J by 0 bases, and 5 bases separated the two germline ends.